The source of this T cell receptor beta chain is a study of blood T cells in healthy people across ages. Study-level results: Percentage of naive T cells showed a strong correlation with TCR beta diversity. More naive CD4+ cells and higher diversity were found in long-lived than in aged donors.

The authors ran a second PCR of about 6 to 11 cycles using a sample-barcoded 5' primer and a J-beta primer mix. In TCRdb, the 5' RACE reads were re-called with MiXCR into one record per CDR3 protein. The data show 1.8 million or so distinct CDR3 sequences, about two fifths seen once. Notes on this clonotype: As yet, its antigen is unknown.

V was trimmed by 5 bases and J by 1 base, leaving 12 bases between them. Looked up from germline, CDR1 is SGHRS and CDR2 is YFSETQ. This CDR3 is built from 14 residues. This TCR was recovered from a human donor in good health. The chain has TRBV5-1 and TRBJ1-1; D is perhaps TRBD1 (6 bases). The specimen sequenced was blood. The CDR3 loop reads CASSYRDPNTEAFF. CDR3 coding DNA: TGCGCCAGCAGTTACAGGGACCCGAACACTGAAGCTTTCTTT.